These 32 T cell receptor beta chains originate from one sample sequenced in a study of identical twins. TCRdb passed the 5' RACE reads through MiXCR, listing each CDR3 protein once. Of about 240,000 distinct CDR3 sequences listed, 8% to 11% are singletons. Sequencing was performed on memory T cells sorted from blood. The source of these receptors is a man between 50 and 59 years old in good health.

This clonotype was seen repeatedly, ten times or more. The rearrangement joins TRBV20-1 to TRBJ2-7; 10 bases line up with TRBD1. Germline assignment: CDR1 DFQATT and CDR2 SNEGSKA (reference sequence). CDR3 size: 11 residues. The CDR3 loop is CRGDRGKEQYF. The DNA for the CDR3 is TGCAGGGGGGACAGGGGTAAAGAGCAGTACTTC.

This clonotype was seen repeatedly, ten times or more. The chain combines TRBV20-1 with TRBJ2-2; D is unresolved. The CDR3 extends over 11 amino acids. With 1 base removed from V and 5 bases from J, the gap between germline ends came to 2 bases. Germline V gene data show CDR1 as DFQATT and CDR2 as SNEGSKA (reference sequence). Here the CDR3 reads CSARVTGELFF. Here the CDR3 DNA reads TGCAGTGCTAGAGTAACCGGGGAGCTGTTTTTT.

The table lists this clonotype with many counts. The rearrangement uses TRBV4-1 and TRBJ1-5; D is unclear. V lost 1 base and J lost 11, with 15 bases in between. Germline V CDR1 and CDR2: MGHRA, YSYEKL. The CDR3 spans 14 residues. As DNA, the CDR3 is TGCGCCAGCAGCCAAGGTATTCCCGCGAGGGCCCAGCATTTT. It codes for CASSQGIPARAQHF.

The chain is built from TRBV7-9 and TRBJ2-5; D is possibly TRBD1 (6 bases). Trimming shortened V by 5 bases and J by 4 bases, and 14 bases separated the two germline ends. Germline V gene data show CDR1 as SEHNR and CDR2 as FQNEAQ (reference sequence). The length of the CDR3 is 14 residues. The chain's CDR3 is CASSHWGPRETQYF. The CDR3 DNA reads TGTGCCAGCAGCCACTGGGGGCCCCGAGAGACCCAGTACTTC. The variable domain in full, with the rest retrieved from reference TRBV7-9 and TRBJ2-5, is DTGVSQNPRHKITKRGQNVTFRCDPISEHNRLYWYRQTLGQGPEFLTYFQNEAQLEKSRLLSDRFSAERPKGSFSTLEIQRTEQGDSAMYLCASSHWGPRETQYFGPGTRLLVL.

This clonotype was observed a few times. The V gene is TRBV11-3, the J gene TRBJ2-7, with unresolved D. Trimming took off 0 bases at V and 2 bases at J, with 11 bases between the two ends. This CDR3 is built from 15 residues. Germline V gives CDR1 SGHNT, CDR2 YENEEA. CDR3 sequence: CASSLDTRSPYEQYF. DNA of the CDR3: TGTGCCAGCAGCTTAGATACCAGAAGCCCCTACGAGCAGTACTTC.

The CDR3 DNA reads as TGCAGTGCTCCAGACCAGTTCACAGATACGCAGTATTTT. This codes for CSAPDQFTDTQYF. The chain recombines TRBV20-1 with TRBJ2-3; D unclear. V was trimmed by 5 bases and J by 2 bases, leaving 11 bases between them. The germline CDR1 and CDR2 sequences are DFQATT and SNEGSKA (reference sequence). The CDR3 contains 13 residues.

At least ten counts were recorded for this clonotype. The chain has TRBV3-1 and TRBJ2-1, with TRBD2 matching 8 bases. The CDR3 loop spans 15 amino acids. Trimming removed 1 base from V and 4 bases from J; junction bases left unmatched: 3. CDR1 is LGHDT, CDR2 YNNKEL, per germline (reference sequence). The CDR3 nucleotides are TGTGCCAGCAGCCAAGGACTAGCGCGATACAATGAGCAGTTCTTC. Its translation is CASSQGLARYNEQFF.

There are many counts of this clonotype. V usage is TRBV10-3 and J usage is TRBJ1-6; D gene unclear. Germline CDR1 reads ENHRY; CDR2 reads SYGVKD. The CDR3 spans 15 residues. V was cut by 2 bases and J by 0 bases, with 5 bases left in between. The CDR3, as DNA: TGTGCCATCAGTGAGCTTTCCTCCTATAATTCACCCCTCCACTTT. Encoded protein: CAISELSSYNSPLHF.

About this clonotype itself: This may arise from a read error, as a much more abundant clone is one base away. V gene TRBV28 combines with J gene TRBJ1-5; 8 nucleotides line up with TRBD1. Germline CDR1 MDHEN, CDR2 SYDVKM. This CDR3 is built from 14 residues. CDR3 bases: TGTACCAGCCGTAGACAGGGGCAGAATCAGCCCCAGCATTTT. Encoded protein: CTSRRQGQNQPQHF.

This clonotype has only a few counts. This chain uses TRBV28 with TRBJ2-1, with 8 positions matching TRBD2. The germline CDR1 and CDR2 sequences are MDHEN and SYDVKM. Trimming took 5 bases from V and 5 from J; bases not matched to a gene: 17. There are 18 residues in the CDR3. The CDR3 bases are TGTGCCAGCAGTCAATCACCGGGACTAGGTGCCCTTGACAATGAGCAGTTCTTC. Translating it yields CASSQSPGLGALDNEQFF.

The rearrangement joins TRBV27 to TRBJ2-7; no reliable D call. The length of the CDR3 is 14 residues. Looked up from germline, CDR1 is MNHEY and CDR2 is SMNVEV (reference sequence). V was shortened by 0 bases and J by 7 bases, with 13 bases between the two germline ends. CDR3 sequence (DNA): TGTGCCAGCAGTTTATCGGGAAGATCGTGGGAGCAGTACTTC. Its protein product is CASSLSGRSWEQYF.

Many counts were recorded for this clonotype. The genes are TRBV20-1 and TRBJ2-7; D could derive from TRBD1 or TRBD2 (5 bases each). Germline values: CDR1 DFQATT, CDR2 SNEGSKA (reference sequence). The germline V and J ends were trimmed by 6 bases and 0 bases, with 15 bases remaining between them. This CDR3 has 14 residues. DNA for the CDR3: TGCAGTGCCCCCGGGACCCAAAGCTCCTACGAGCAGTACTTC. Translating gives CSAPGTQSSYEQYF.

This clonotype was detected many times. CDR3 sequence reads: CASTMGGGYTF. DNA of the CDR3: TGTGCCAGCACCATGGGAGGGGGCTACACCTTC. The chain carries TRBV6-5 and TRBJ1-2; D remains ambiguous. Germline-derived CDR1 and CDR2 are MNHEY and SVGAGI. The CDR3 runs 11 residues. Between the trimmed V and J ends, which lost 7 bases and 8 bases, there was a span of 11 bases.

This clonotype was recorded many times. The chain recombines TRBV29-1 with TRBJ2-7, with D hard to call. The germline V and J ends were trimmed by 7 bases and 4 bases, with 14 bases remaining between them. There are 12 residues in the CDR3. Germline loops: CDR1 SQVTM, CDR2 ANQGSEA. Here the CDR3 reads CSALGREYEQYF. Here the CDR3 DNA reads TGCAGCGCCCTTGGTAGGGAATACGAGCAGTACTTC.

CDR3 amino acids: CASSQASGANVLTF. In DNA form, the CDR3 reads TGCGCCAGCAGCCAAGCTTCTGGGGCCAACGTCCTGACTTTC. This sequence joins TRBV4-3 and TRBJ2-6, with unresolved D. V was trimmed by 1 base and J by 1 base, leaving 2 bases between them. CDR1 and CDR2 from the germline V gene are LGHNA and YSLEER. This CDR3 has 14 amino acids.

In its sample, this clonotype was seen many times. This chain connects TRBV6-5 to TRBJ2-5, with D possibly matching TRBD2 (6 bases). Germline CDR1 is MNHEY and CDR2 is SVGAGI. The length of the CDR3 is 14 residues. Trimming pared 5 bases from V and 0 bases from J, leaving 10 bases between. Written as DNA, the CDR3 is TGTGCCAGCAGTAACCGGGACTACCAAGAGACCCAGTACTTC. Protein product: CASSNRDYQETQYF.

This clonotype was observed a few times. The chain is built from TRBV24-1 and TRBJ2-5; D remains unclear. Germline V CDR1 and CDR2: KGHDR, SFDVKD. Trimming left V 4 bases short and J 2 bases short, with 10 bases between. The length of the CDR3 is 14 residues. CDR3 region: CATSEPDSQETQYF. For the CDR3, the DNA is TGTGCCACCAGTGAACCCGACTCGCAAGAGACCCAGTACTTC.

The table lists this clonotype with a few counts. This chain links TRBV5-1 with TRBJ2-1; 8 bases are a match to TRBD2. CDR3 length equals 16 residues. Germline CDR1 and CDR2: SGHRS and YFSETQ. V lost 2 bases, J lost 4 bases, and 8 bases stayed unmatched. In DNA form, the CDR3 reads TGCGCCAGCAGCTTCAAACGGGAGGGGGTTTACAATGAGCAGTTCTTC. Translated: CASSFKREGVYNEQFF.

CDR3 residues: CASSPRTGNWDTEAFF. CDR3 nucleotide sequence: TGTGCCAGCTCACCACGGACAGGGAATTGGGACACTGAAGCTTTCTTT. This chain uses TRBV18 with TRBJ1-1, with 8 bases aligning to TRBD1. Looked up from germline, CDR1 is KGHSH and CDR2 is LQKENI. CDR3 length equals 16 residues. Trimming removed 1 base from V and 3 bases from J; junction bases left unmatched: 7.

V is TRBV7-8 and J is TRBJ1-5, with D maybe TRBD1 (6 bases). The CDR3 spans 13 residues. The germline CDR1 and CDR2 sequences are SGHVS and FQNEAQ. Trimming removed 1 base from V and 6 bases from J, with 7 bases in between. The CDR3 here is CASSLEGVQPQHF. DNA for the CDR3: TGTGCCAGCAGCTTAGAGGGGGTTCAGCCCCAGCATTTT.

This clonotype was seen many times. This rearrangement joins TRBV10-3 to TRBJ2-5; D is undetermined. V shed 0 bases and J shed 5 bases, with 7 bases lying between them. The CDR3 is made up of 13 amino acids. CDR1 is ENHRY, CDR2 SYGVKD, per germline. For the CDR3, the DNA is TGTGCCATCAGTGAGTCTCACGGGGAGACCCAGTACTTC. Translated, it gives CAISESHGETQYF.

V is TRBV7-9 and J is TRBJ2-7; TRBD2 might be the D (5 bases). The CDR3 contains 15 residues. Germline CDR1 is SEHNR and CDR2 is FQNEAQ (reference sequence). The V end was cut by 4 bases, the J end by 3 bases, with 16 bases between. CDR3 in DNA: TGTGCCAGCAGCTCCCGACGGGTGGAGGACTACGAGCAGTACTTC. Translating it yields CASSSRRVEDYEQYF.

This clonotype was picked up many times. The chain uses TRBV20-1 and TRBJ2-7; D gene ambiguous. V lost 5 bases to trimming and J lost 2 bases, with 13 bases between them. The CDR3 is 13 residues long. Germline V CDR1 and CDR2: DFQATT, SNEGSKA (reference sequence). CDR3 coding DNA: TGCAGTGCTTGGAATTCCATAACCTACGAGCAGTACTTC. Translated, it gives CSAWNSITYEQYF.

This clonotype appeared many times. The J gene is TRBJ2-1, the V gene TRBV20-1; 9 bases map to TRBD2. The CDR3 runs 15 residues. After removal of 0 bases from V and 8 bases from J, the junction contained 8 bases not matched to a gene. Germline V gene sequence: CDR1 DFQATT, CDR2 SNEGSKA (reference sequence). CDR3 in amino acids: CSARDWLAGVDEQFF. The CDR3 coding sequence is TGCAGTGCTAGAGATTGGTTAGCGGGAGTGGATGAGCAGTTCTTC.

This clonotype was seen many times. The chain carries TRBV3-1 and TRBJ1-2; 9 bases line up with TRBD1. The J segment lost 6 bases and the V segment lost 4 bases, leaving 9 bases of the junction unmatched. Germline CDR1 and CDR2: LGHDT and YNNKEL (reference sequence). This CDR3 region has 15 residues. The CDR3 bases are TGTGCCAGCAGCCTTCGCCGGGACAGGGTAGATGGCTACACCTTC. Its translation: CASSLRRDRVDGYTF.

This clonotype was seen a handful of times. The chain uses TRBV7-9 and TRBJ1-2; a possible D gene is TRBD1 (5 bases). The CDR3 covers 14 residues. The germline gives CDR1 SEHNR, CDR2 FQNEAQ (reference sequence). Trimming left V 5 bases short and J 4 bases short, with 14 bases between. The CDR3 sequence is CASSPLGEGYGYTF. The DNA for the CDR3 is TGTGCCAGCAGCCCCCTGGGGGAGGGCTATGGCTACACCTTC.

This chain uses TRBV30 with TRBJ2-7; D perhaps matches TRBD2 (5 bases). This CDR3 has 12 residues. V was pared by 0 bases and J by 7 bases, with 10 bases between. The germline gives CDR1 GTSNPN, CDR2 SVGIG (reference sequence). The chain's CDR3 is CAWSVRSGEQYF. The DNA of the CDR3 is TGTGCCTGGAGTGTACGGTCGGGGGAGCAGTACTTC.

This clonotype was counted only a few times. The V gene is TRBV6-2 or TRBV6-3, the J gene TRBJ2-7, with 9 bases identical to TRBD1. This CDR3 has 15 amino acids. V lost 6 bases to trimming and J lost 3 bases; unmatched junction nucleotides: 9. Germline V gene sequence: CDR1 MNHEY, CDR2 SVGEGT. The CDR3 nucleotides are TGTGCCAGCAGCCCGCCGGGACAGGGCGGCTACGAGCAGTACTTC. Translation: CASSPPGQGGYEQYF.

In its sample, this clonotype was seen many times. CDR3 region: CASSPKTSGSSHEQYF. In DNA form, the CDR3 reads TGTGCCAGCAGTCCCAAGACTAGCGGGAGTTCCCACGAGCAGTACTTC. The chain uses TRBV6-2 or TRBV6-3 and TRBJ2-7, with 12 bases aligning to TRBD2. The CDR3 length is 16 residues. Germline CDR1 reads MNHEY; CDR2 reads SVGEGT. The V gene end was trimmed by 5 bases and the J gene end by 5 bases; junction bases not matched to a gene: 10.

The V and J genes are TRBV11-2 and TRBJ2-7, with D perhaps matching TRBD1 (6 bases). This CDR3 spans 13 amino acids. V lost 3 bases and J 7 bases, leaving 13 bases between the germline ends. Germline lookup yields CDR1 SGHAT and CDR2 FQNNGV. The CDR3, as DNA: TGTGCCAGCAGCTTCGGAACAGGGTGGGAGCAGTACTTC. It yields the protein CASSFGTGWEQYF. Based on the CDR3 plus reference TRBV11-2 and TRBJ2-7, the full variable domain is EAGVAQSPRYKIIEKRQSVAFWCNPISGHATLYWYQQILGQGPKLLIQFQNNGVVDDSQLPKDRFSAERLKGVDSTLKIQPAKLEDSAVYLCASSFGTGWEQYFGPGTRLTVT.

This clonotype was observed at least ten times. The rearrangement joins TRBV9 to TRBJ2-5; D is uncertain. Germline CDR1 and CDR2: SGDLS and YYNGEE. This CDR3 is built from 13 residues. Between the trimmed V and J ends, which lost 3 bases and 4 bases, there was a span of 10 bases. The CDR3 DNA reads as TGTGCCAGCAGCGGGGGATTAGGAGAGACCCAGTACTTC. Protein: CASSGGLGETQYF.

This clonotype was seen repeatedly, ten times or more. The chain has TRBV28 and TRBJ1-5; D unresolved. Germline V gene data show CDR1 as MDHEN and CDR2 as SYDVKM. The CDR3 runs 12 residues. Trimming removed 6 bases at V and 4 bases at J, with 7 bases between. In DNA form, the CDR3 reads TGTGCCAGCAGGACCGGTAATCAGCCCCAGCATTTT. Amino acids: CASRTGNQPQHF.